This paragraph covers one T cell receptor (beta chain) sequence. What antigen it recognizes has not been identified. Within one base of it there is no much larger clone, and no base qualities were kept. The sample is drawn from a study of CD8+CD57+ T cells in acquired aplastic anemia (dated by TCRdb to between 2018 and 2020). In terms of the full investigation: DNA extracted from sorted CD4+ and CD8+ cells had a mean of approximately 3.3 ug, with a range of roughly 0.18 to 27.4 ug. CD8+CD57+ expansion was defined as frequency above the mean frequency observed in healthy subjects. The investigation overall reported the following: CD8+ Simpson's diversity did not differ significantly between patients and healthy controls (P=0.060). Although roughly 29 CD8+ CDR3 sequences were shared by patients and controls, these sequences appeared highly expressed in patients and within the immunodominant clones of patients.

Profiling of TCR beta VDJ combinations and CDR3 sequences used genomic DNA as the template. TCR repertoire sequencing was run on an Illumina HiSeq 2000. As for the original processing: TRBV/TRBJ rearrangement plots, CDR3 size and DJ length profiles, and Simpson's diversity index were used to evaluate the repertoires. The immunodominant clone was defined as the most abundant DNA sequence in deep sequencing data. CDR3 amino acid sequences were screened for sharing across subjects and compared with published repertoires and the VDJdb database. TCRdb took the public reads, trimmed them with fastp at Q25, ran MiXCR for clone calling and kept in-frame beta chains. Records with the same CDR3 protein are collapsed into one entry carrying the most frequent genes and DNA. The V and J calls reflect TCRdb's pipeline rather than the authors' work. The sample table records about 240,000 distinct CDR3 sequences; around 46% of these occur just once. The leading ten clones occupy 7.8% of the sample.

Patients chosen for sequencing had shown expansion of CD8+CD57+ cells by flow cytometry. Severe acquired aplastic anemia was diagnosed in all patients according to International Study of Aplastic Anemia and Agranulocytosis and Camitta criteria. No patient had received any therapy when blood was sampled. In the study, sorted CD4+ and CD8+ blood T cells from patients with severe aplastic anemia and from healthy subjects underwent deep sequencing of TCR repertoires. Patients were enrolled under clinicaltrials.gov protocols 00001620, 01623167, 00001397, 00071045, 00081523 and 00961064 in the USA. Ficoll-Paque density gradient centrifugation was used to isolate peripheral blood mononuclear cells. Before DNA extraction, CD4+ and CD8+ T cells were sorted by FACS or by magnetic beads. There are 12 amino acids in the CDR3, from cysteine to phenylalanine inclusive. CDR3 DNA is the only sequence kept; it has 36 bases, read in frame from the first base. Relative to germline, V is 8 bases shorter and J is 0 bases shorter, with 11 bases between their ends. CDR1 is given as SQVTM and CDR2 as ANQGSEA, both from the germline V gene.

The origin of this receptor is a human donor with aplastic anemia. The sequence joins TRBV29-1 to TRBJ2-7; TRBD1 could be the D gene, as 6 bases match. Sequenced input: sorted CD4+, CD8+, or CD8+CD57+ T cells (not recorded which) from PBMCs. The nucleotide sequence is TGCAGCCTTTGGACAGACTCCTACGAGCAGTACTTC. Its product reads: CSLWTDSYEQYF.